This entry features one T cell receptor beta chain sequence. The sample comes from a study of cytomegalovirus exposure and HLA in healthy donors. Healthy bone marrow donors made up the donor group. The donors, nominally healthy at sampling, likely had unrecorded immune exposures. The length of the CDR3 is 19 residues. It was with 60 Vbeta and 13 Jbeta primers that the PCR ran. Measured with immunoSEQ multiplex PCR; TCRdb has only the in-frame clones, and not every one. The sample carries 180,000 or so clones, more than 70% recorded once. The chain is built from TRBV21-1 and TRBJ2-5; the table's D call, TRBD2, was not checked against the DNA. TRBV21-1 is shown as a pseudogene. The sequencing sample was made of PBMCs. The receptor comes from a woman between 45 and 60 years old in good health and CMV-seropositive. The CDR3 bases are TGTGCCAGCAGACCTGATCGGGACTCCACGTGGATAAAACAGGAGACCCAGTACTTC. It encodes CASRPDRDSTWIKQETQYF.